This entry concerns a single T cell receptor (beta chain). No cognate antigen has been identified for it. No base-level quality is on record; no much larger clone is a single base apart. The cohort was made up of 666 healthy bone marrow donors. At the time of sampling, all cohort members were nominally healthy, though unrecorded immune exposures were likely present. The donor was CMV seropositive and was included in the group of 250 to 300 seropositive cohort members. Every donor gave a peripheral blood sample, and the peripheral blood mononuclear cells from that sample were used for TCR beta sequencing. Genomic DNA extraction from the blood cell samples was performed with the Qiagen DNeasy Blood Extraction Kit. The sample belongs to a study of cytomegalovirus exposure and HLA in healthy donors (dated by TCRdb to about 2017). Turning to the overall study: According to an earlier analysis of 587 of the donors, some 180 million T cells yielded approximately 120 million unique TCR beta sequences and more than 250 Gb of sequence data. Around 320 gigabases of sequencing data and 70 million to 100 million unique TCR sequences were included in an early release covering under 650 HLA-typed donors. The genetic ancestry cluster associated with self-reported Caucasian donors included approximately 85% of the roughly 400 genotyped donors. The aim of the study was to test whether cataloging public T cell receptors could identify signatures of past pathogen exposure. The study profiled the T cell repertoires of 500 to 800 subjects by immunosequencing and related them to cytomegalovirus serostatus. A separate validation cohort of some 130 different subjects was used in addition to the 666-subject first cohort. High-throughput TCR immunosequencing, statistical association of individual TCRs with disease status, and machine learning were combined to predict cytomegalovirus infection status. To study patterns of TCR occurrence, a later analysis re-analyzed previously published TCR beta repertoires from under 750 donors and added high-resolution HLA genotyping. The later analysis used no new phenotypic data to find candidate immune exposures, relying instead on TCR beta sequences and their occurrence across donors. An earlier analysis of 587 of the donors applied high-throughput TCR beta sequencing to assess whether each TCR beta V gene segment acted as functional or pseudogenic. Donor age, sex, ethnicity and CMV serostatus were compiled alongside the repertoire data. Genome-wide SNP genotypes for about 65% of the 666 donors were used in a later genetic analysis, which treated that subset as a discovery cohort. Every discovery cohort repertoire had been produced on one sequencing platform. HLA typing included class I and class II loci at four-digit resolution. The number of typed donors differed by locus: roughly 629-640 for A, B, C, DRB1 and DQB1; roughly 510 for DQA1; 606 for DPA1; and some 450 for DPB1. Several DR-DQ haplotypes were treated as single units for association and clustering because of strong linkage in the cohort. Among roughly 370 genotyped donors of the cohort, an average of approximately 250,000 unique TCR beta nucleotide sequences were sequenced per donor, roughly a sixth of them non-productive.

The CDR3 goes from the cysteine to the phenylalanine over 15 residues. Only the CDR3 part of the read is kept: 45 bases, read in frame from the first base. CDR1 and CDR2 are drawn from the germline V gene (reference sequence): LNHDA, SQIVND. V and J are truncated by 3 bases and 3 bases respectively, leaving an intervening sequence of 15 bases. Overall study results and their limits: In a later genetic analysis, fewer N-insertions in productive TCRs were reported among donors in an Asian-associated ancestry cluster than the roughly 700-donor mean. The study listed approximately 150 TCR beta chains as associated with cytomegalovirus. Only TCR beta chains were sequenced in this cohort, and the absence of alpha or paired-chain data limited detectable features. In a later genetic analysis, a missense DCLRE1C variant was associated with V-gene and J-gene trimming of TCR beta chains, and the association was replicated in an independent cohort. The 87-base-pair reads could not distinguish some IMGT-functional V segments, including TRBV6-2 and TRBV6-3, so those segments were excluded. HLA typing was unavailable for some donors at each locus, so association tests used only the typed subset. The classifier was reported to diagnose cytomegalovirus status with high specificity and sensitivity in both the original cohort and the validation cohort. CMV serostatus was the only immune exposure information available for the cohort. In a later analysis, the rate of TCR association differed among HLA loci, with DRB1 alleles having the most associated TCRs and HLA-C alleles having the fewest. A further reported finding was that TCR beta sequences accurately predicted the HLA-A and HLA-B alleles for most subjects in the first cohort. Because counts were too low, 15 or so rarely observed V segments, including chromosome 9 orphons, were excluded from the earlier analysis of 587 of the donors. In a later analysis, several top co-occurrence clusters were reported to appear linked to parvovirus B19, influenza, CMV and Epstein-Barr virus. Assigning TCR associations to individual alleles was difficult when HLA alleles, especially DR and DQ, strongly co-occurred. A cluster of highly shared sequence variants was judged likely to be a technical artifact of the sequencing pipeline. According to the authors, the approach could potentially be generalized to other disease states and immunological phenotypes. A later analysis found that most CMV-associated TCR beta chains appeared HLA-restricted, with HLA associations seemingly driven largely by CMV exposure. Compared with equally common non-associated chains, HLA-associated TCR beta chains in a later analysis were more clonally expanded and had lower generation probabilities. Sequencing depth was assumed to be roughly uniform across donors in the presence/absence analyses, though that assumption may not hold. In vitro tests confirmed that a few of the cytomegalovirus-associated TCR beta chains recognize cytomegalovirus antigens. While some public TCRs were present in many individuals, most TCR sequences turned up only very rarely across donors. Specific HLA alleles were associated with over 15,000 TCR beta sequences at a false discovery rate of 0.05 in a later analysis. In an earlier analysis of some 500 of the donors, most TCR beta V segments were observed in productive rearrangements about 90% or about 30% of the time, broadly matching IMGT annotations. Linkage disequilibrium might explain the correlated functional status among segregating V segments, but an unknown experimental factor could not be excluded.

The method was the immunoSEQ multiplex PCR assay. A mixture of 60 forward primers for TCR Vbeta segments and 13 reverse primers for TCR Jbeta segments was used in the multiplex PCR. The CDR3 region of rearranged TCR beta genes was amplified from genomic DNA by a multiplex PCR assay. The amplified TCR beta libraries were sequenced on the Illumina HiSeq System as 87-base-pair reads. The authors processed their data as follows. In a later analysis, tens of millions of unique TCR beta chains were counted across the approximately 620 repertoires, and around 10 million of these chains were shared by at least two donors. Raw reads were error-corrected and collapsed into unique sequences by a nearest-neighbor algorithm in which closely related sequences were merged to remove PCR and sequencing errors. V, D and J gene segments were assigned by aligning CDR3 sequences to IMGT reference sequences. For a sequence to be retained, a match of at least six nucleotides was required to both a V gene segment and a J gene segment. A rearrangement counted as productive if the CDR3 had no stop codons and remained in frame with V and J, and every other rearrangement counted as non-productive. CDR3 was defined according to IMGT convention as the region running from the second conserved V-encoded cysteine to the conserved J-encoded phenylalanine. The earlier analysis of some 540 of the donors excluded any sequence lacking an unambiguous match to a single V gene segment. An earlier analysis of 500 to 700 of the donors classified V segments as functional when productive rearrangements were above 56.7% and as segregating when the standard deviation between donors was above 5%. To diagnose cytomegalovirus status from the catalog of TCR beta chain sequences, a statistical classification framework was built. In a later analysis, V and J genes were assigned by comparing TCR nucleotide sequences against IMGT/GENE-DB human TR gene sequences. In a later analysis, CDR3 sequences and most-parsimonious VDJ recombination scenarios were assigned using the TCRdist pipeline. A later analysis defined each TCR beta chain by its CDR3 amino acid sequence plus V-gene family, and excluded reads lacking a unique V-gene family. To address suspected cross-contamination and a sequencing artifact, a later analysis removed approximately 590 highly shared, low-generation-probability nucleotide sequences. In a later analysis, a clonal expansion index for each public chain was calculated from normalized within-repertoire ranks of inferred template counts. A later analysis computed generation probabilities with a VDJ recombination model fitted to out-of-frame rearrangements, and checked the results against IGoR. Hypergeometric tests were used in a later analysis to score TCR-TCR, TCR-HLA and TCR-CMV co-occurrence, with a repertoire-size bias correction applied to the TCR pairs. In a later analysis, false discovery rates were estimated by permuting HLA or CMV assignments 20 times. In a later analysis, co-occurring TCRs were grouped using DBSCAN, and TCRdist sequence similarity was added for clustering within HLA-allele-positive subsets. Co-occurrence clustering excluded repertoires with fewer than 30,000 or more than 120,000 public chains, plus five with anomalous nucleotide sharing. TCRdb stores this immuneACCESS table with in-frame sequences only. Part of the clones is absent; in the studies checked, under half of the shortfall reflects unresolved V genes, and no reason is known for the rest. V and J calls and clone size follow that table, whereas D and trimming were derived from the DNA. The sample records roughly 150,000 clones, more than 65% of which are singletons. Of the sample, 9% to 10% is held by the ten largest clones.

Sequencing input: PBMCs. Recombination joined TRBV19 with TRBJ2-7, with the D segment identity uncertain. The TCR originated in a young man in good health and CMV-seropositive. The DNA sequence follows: TGTGCCAGTAGTATCTACTTCGGGTCGGACTACGAGCAGTACTTC. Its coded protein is CASSIYFGSDYEQYF.